This T cell receptor (beta chain) was obtained from a study of shared clonotypes between healthy human individuals. Study details: Those who served as donors were two women and a few men between the ages of 18 and 49.

The CDR3 runs to 14 residues. Deletions cut 3 bases from V and 2 bases from J, with 10 bases between. Germline V lookup: CDR1 LNHDA, CDR2 SQIVND (reference sequence). Running of the assay took place at deep level. Sorted-subset replicate PCR reactions contained approximately 190 ng DNA, corresponding to some 28,000 T cell genomes. The repertoire was sequenced with immunoSEQ multiplex PCR; TCRdb's copy has only in-frame clones and lacks some. The repertoire holds about 2.1 million clones, with roughly 95% as singletons. Positive CCR7 selection of CD45RO-negative cells yielded the naive CD8 cells, and terminally differentiated effector memory CD45RA+ cells were excluded.

The origin of this receptor is a man aged 18 to 35 in good health. Some clones in this sample may be carry-over from other donors' samples. Sequencing was carried out using naive CD8+ T cells from PBMCs. The V gene is TRBV19, the J gene TRBJ1-1, with a tentative D call TRBD1 (5 bases). The CDR3 spells CASSIKGFNTEAFF. The CDR3 bases are TGTGCCAGTAGTATCAAGGGGTTTAACACTGAAGCTTTCTTT.